The clone carrying this T cell receptor beta chain showed up just a few times. What it binds is not known. In germline, CDR1 is MNHEY, CDR2 SVGEGT. The V end was cut by 0 bases, the J end by 6 bases, with 8 bases between. This CDR3 region has 14 residues. Primed by a sample-barcoded 5' primer and a J-beta primer mix, a second PCR proceeded for 7 to 11 cycles. TCRdb re-analysed the 5' RACE reads in MiXCR, keeping a single row per CDR3 protein. The data contain around 1,500,000 distinct CDR3 sequences, 40% to 50% of them singletons. This entry comes from a study of blood T cells in healthy people across ages. Findings and limits, study-wide: Roughly linear age-related decline in beta diversity appeared, significant by age about 37. Donor CMV status was unknown, possibly confounding expanded clonotype changes. Considered underestimates were the diversity estimates obtained from one million T cells.

The chain combines TRBV6-2 or TRBV6-3 with TRBJ2-2; D remains ambiguous. The sequenced sample consisted of blood. The TCR comes from a woman aged 18-29 years in good health. The CDR3 loop reads CASSYSFEAGELFF. In nucleotides, the CDR3 is TGTGCCAGCAGTTACTCGTTTGAGGCCGGGGAGCTGTTTTTT.